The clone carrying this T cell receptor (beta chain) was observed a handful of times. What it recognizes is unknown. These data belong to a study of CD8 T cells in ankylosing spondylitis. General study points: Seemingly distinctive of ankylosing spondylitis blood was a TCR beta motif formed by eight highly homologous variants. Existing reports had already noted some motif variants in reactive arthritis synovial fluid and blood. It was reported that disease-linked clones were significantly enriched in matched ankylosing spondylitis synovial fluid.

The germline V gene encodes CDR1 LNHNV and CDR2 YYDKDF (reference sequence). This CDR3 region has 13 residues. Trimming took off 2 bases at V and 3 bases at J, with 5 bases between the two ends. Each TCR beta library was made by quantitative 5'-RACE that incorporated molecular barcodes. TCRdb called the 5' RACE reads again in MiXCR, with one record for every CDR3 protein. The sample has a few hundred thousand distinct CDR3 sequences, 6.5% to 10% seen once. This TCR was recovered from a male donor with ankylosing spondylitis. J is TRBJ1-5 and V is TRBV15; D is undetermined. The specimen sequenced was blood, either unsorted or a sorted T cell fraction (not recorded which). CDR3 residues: CATSRPNNQPQHF. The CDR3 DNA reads TGTGCCACCAGCAGACCTAACAATCAGCCCCAGCATTTT. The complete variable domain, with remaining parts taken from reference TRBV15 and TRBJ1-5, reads DAMVIQNPRYQVTQFGKPVTLSCSQTLNHNVMYWYQQKSSQAPKLLFHYYDKDFNNEADTPDNFQSRRPNTSFCFLDIRSPGLGDTAMYLCATSRPNNQPQHFGDGTRLSIL.